This passage covers 19 T cell receptor beta chains from one sample sequenced in a study of blood T cell repertoires in COVID-19. Only in-frame clones appear in the TCRdb table, and some are missing; sequencing was by immunoSEQ multiplex PCR. The table lists about 200,000 clones, 83% of them singletons, with 7% to 10% in the top ten. Specimen: peripheral blood. The receptors derive from a woman in her fifties or sixties with acute or convalescent COVID-19.

The chain is built from TRBV7-3 and TRBJ2-1; 13 positions match TRBD2. This CDR3 region has 17 residues. Germline loops: CDR1 SGHTA, CDR2 FQGTGA. V shed 5 bases and J 6 bases; nucleotides not matched to a gene: 10. The CDR3 region is CASSPLGLAGEGNEQFF. The CDR3 DNA follows: TGTGCCAGCAGCCCCCTTGGACTAGCGGGAGAGGGCAATGAGCAGTTCTTC.

The CDR3 DNA sequence: TGTGCCAGCAGTTCTAGTAAGACGGGTGGGCAGTTCTTC. Protein sequence: CASSSSKTGGQFF. The V gene is TRBV28, the J gene TRBJ2-1; D is unclear. Per germline, CDR1 MDHEN and CDR2 SYDVKM. V lost 4 bases, J lost 12 bases, and 16 bases lay in between. This CDR3 comprises 13 residues.

The CDR3 sequence: CASSPSIIVSYEQYF. In DNA form, the CDR3 reads TGTGCCAGCAGCCCATCTATTATTGTCTCCTACGAGCAGTACTTC. This chain links TRBV6-5 with TRBJ2-7, with D unresolved. Germline V gene lookup returns CDR1 MNHEY and CDR2 SVGAGI. The CDR3 covers 15 residues. Trimming took 6 bases from V and 0 from J, leaving 15 bases between them.

The V and J genes are TRBV7-2 and TRBJ2-1; unclear D gene. This CDR3 is 13 amino acids long. Trimming stripped 3 bases from V and 5 bases from J, with 8 bases between. Germline CDR1 is SGHTA and CDR2 is FQGNSA. In DNA form, the CDR3 reads TGTGCCAGCAGCTTGTACCTAAACAATGAGCAGTTCTTC. It codes for CASSLYLNNEQFF.

J is TRBJ2-2 and V is TRBV5-6; TRBD1 is a possible D gene (6 bases). Trimming took 4 bases from V and 5 from J, leaving 9 bases between them. CDR3 length: 13 amino acids. CDR1 and CDR2 from the germline V gene are SGHDT and YYEEEE. The CDR3 region is CASSHGTTGELFF. DNA of the CDR3: TGTGCCAGCAGCCACGGGACAACCGGGGAGCTGTTTTTT.

The CDR3 region is CASSEFRQEFAGELFF. CDR3 bases: TGTGCCAGCAGTGAATTTAGGCAGGAATTCGCCGGGGAGCTGTTTTTT. V is TRBV6-1 and J is TRBJ2-2; D gene unclear. The germline V gene encodes CDR1 MNHNS and CDR2 SASEGT. This CDR3 is 16 amino acids long. The V end lost 2 bases, the J end lost 6 bases, and 16 bases lay between the germline ends.

V is TRBV18 and J is TRBJ1-2, with 7 bases matching TRBD1. This CDR3 has 18 amino acids. CDR1 KGHSH and CDR2 LQKENI come from the germline V gene. The junction had 13 bases not matched to a gene; V was cut back by 3 bases and J by 0 bases. CDR3 region: CASSPLPPGQDPNYGYTF. The CDR3 DNA is TGTGCCAGCTCACCTCTACCCCCAGGACAGGATCCTAACTATGGCTACACCTTC. The variable domain in full, completed from reference TRBV18 and TRBJ1-2, reads NAGVMQNPRHLVRRRGQEARLRCSPMKGHSHVYWYRQLPEEGLKFMVYLQKENIIDESGMPKERFSAEFPKEGPSILRIQQVVRGDSAAYFCASSPLPPGQDPNYGYTFGSGTRLTVV.

In this sample, this clone turned up once. CDR3 in amino acids: CATSGLADTGELFF. The DNA for the CDR3 is TGTGCCACCAGTGGACTAGCTGACACCGGGGAGCTGTTTTTT. This chain connects TRBV24-1 to TRBJ2-2; 7 bases match TRBD2. With 5 bases clipped from V and 3 bases from J, the junction kept 2 bases outside the gene matches. CDR1 is KGHDR, CDR2 SFDVKD, per germline. This CDR3 comprises 14 residues.

The chain carries TRBV19 and TRBJ1-2; possibly TRBD1 for D (5 bases). Germline CDR1 is LNHDA and CDR2 is SQIVND (reference sequence). The CDR3 runs to 15 residues. Between the trimmed V and J ends, which lost 3 bases and 0 bases, there was a span of 11 bases. In DNA, the CDR3 is TGTGCCAGTAGTATCCAGGACACAACTAACTATGGCTACACCTTC. Protein sequence: CASSIQDTTNYGYTF.

V is TRBV15 and J is TRBJ1-5; 7 nucleotides line up with TRBD1. Germline CDR1 LNHNV, CDR2 YYDKDF (reference sequence). The CDR3 sequence is 15 residues long. Trimming cost V 3 bases and J 7 bases; bases outside gene matches: 9. The CDR3 region has the DNA TGTGCCACCAGCAGGGAGGGCAGGGGGTCCCAGCCCCAGCATTTT. Translating it yields CATSREGRGSQPQHF. Complete variable domain (other parts from reference TRBV15 and TRBJ1-5): DAMVIQNPRYQVTQFGKPVTLSCSQTLNHNVMYWYQQKSSQAPKLLFHYYDKDFNNEADTPDNFQSRRPNTSFCFLDIRSPGLGDTAMYLCATSREGRGSQPQHFGDGTRLSIL.

This chain joins TRBV6-6 and TRBJ1-2; TRBD1 might be the D (5 bases). The CDR3 totals 13 residues. Trimming cost V 5 bases and J 2 bases, with 9 bases left between them. CDR1 is MNHNY and CDR2 is SVGAGI in the germline V gene (reference sequence). CDR3 sequence reads: CASSPQGNYGYTF. The CDR3 nucleotides are TGTGCCAGCAGTCCCCAGGGAAACTATGGCTACACCTTC.

The table lists this clone with many counts. The chain is built from TRBV12-3 or TRBV12-4 and TRBJ2-7; 7 nucleotides match TRBD2. Trimming removed 6 bases from V and 7 bases from J; junction bases left unmatched: 6. There are 12 residues in the CDR3. CDR3 amino acids: CASSSTGGEQYF. The CDR3 nucleotides are TGTGCCAGCAGCAGCACGGGGGGAGAGCAGTACTTC.

The chain couples TRBV6-2 or TRBV6-3 to TRBJ2-1; 7 nucleotides line up with TRBD2. The CDR3 spans 17 residues. V dropped 4 bases and J dropped 2; count of bases not matched to a gene: 11. Germline V gene lookup returns CDR1 MNHEY and CDR2 SVGEGT. CDR3: CASSFDTLASPYNEQFF. CDR3 DNA sequence: TGTGCCAGCAGTTTCGATACACTAGCGAGCCCCTACAATGAGCAGTTCTTC.

This sequence joins TRBV10-3 and TRBJ2-3; weak D call: TRBD1 (6 bases). V was shortened by 9 bases and J by 2 bases, with 9 bases between the two germline ends. The CDR3 spans 12 residues. Germline V gives CDR1 ENHRY, CDR2 SYGVKD. In DNA form, the CDR3 reads TGTGCCATACAGGGTAACACAGATACGCAGTATTTT. Translating it yields CAIQGNTDTQYF.

This rearrangement joins TRBV29-1 to TRBJ2-1, with 11 bases aligning to TRBD1. The CDR3 spans 16 residues. Germline loops: CDR1 SQVTM, CDR2 ANQGSEA. V gave up 3 bases and J gave up 5 bases; unmatched junction bases: 9. The CDR3 spells CSVDGVWGQGDNEQFF. The DNA for the CDR3 is TGCAGCGTTGATGGAGTTTGGGGACAGGGGGACAATGAGCAGTTCTTC.

The V call is TRBV15, the J call TRBJ2-7, with D hard to call. Trimming removed 0 bases at V and 7 bases at J, with 7 bases between. Germline CDR1 LNHNV, CDR2 YYDKDF (reference sequence). The CDR3 totals 12 residues. The CDR3 DNA follows: TGTGCCACCAGCAGAGATAACGGGGAGCAGTACTTC. Residues: CATSRDNGEQYF.

The V and J genes are TRBV6-6 and TRBJ2-1, with TRBD1 matching over 10 bases. The CDR3 length is 14 residues. V dropped 8 bases and J dropped 6; count of bases not matched to a gene: 7. Per the germline V gene, CDR1 is MNHNY and CDR2 is SVGAGI (reference sequence). The CDR3 bases are TGTGCCAGCCAAATCCGGGACAGGGGCAATGAGCAGTTCTTC. Encoded protein: CASQIRDRGNEQFF.

J is TRBJ1-2 and V is TRBV11-2, with 9 bases fitting TRBD1. With 5 bases clipped from V and 1 base from J, the junction kept 5 bases outside the gene matches. Germline V lookup: CDR1 SGHAT, CDR2 FQNNGV. The CDR3 is 15 amino acids. CDR3 sequence: CASSPGTGSNYGYTF. CDR3 DNA: TGTGCCAGCAGCCCAGGGACAGGGAGTAACTATGGCTACACCTTC.

V and J are TRBV5-1 and TRBJ1-1; 7 positions match TRBD1. Germline loops: CDR1 SGHRS, CDR2 YFSETQ. V was pared by 1 base and J by 0 bases, with 3 bases of the junction left unmatched. The CDR3 loop spans 15 amino acids. As DNA, the CDR3 is TGCGCCAGCAGCTTGACAGGGGTGATGAACACTGAAGCTTTCTTT. This codes for CASSLTGVMNTEAFF.